A single sample is the source of the 12 T cell receptor beta chains below, sequenced in a study of cytomegalovirus exposure and HLA in healthy donors (dated by TCRdb to 2016 to 2017). Libraries were prepared through the immunoSEQ multiplex PCR assay. For the multiplex PCR, a mixture combining 60 forward primers for TCR Vbeta segments and 13 reverse primers for TCR Jbeta segments was used. Entries here come from immuneACCESS through TCRdb and include only in-frame sequences with V and J called. Some clones fail to appear in such tables; in the studies checked, an unresolved V gene covers under half of the shortfall, and the cause of the remainder is unknown. In this sample the table shows some 110,000 clones, about 16% of which occur a single time. The top ten clonotypes cover over 0.65% of the sample. Sequenced material: PBMCs. The receptors were sampled from a female donor in good health and CMV-seronegative.

J is TRBJ1-1 and V is TRBV11-1, with 8 positions matching TRBD1. Germline trimming cut 2 bases from V and 2 bases from J; bases unmatched to any gene: 1. CDR1 and CDR2 (germline): SGHAT, FQDESV (reference sequence). This CDR3 has 14 residues. CDR3 loop: CASSLSGGNTEAFF. The CDR3 region has the DNA TGTGCCAGCAGCTTATCAGGGGGCAACACTGAAGCTTTCTTT. The full variable domain, completed using reference TRBV11-1 and TRBJ1-1, is EAEVAQSPRYKITEKSQAVAFWCDPISGHATLYWYRQILGQGPELLVQFQDESVVDDSQLPKDRFSAERLKGVDSTLKIQPAELGDSAMYLCASSLSGGNTEAFFGQGTRLTVV.

The CDR3 nucleotides are TGTGCCAGCAGCACGGGGACAGGGGGCTCTGGAAACACCATATATTTT. This encodes CASSTGTGGSGNTIYF. The chain joins TRBV5-6 to TRBJ1-3; TRBD1 matches 11 bases. The CDR3 runs 16 residues. Trimming at V came to 4 bases and at J to 0 bases, leaving 3 bases not matched to a gene. Per the germline V gene, CDR1 is SGHDT and CDR2 is YYEEEE.

This clone has just a few counts. The chain uses TRBV6-5 and TRBJ2-5; TRBD1 matches at 10 bases. Germline CDR1 is MNHEY and CDR2 is SVGAGI. This CDR3 contains 15 residues. V shed 6 bases and J 7 bases; nucleotides not matched to a gene: 11. CDR3 region: CASSPPGQGKGTQYF. CDR3 nucleotides: TGTGCCAGCAGCCCTCCGGGACAGGGGAAGGGGACCCAGTACTTC.

The chain combines TRBV28 with TRBJ2-7; a possible D gene is TRBD1 (5 bases). V was cut by 3 bases and J by 7 bases, with 19 bases left in between. The CDR3 runs to 15 residues. Germline V gives CDR1 MDHEN, CDR2 SYDVKM. CDR3 region: CASSFLQGRVGEQYF. The CDR3 DNA reads TGTGCCAGCAGTTTCCTCCAGGGAAGGGTGGGGGAGCAGTACTTC.

This clone was counted only a few times. The J gene is TRBJ2-1, the V gene TRBV5-6; perhaps TRBD2 as D (5 bases). There are 15 residues in the CDR3. Germline-derived CDR1 and CDR2 are SGHDT and YYEEEE. V lost 3 bases, J lost 9 bases, and 19 bases lay in between. The CDR3 bases are TGTGCCAGCAGCTCGACCCCTCCCCTAGCATTTGAGCAGTTCTTC. This sequence encodes CASSSTPPLAFEQFF.

DNA for the CDR3: TGTGCCAGCAGCTTAGGGGGAGCGGGTGGGGCCAACGTCCTGACTTTC. Amino acid sequence: CASSLGGAGGANVLTF. The V gene is TRBV7-6, the J gene TRBJ2-6; TRBD2 might be the D (6 bases). Germline CDR1 SGHVS, CDR2 FNYEAQ. This CDR3 is built from 16 residues. The V end was cut by 1 base, the J end by 3 bases, with 10 bases between.

The CDR3 nucleotides are TGCGCCAGCGGCCTAACAGGGGACACTGAAGCTTTCTTT. It is translated as CASGLTGDTEAFF. This chain connects TRBV5-1 to TRBJ1-1; 7 nucleotides line up with TRBD1. In germline, CDR1 is SGHRS, CDR2 YFSETQ. V gave up 7 bases and J gave up 3 bases; unmatched junction bases: 6. This CDR3 region has 13 residues.

J is TRBJ2-5 and V is TRBV4-3; unclear D gene. The germline V and J ends were trimmed by 0 bases and 5 bases, with 10 bases remaining between them. The CDR3 runs to 14 residues. Germline CDR1 and CDR2: LGHNA and YSLEER. CDR3 DNA: TGCGCCAGCAGCCAAGATACTGCTCGGGAGACCCAGTACTTC. It encodes CASSQDTARETQYF.

V usage is TRBV13 and J usage is TRBJ1-2; D may be TRBD1 (6 bases). Germline values: CDR1 PRHDT, CDR2 FYEKMQ (reference sequence). Trimming cost V 5 bases and J 4 bases, with 17 bases left between them. CDR3 length: 15 residues. CDR3 bases: TGTGCCAGCAGCCTTCGGACAGAGAGGGGCTATGGCTACACCTTC. The encoded protein is CASSLRTERGYGYTF.

V and J are TRBV4-1 and TRBJ2-5, with a possible D match to TRBD1 (6 bases). The CDR3 has 15 amino acids. Germline V gives CDR1 MGHRA, CDR2 YSYEKL. V was pared by 4 bases and J by 5 bases, with 17 bases between. CDR3 coding DNA: TGCGCCAGCAGCCTCTCAGAGAACAGGGTTGAGACCCAGTACTTC. It is translated as CASSLSENRVETQYF.

This clone was observed a few times. J is TRBJ2-1 and V is TRBV5-4, with TRBD1 as a possible D gene (6 bases). This CDR3 has 15 residues. Germline CDR1 and CDR2: SGHNT and YYREEE (reference sequence). V was shortened by 4 bases and J by 7 bases, with 18 bases between the two germline ends. Here the CDR3 DNA reads TGTGCCAGCAGCCCCGGGCAGGGGTCGCTTAATGAGCAGTTCTTC. This encodes CASSPGQGSLNEQFF.

A few counts support this clone. The gene calls are TRBV7-9 and TRBJ1-2, with 8 bases that match TRBD1. This CDR3 has 14 amino acids. Germline loops: CDR1 SEHNR, CDR2 FQNEAQ (reference sequence). V was clipped by 5 bases and J by 4 bases; unmatched bases: 6. CDR3 nucleotide sequence: TGTGCCAGCAGCCCAAGGACAGGGACCTATGGCTACACCTTC. As protein: CASSPRTGTYGYTF.